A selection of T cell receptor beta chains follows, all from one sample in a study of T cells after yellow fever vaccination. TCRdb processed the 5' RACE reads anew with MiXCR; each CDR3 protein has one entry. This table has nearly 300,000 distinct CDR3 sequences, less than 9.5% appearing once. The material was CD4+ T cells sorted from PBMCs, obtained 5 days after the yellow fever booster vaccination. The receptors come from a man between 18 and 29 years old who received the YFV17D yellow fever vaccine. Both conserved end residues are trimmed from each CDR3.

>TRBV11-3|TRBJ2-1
ASSLDQASGSEQF
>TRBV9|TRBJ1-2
ASSVDPIGSSYGYT
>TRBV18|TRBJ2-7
ASSRSAARREQY
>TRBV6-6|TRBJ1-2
ASSTQALGPYGYT
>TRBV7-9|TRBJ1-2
ASSLVGGQGRYT
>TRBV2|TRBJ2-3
ASRRLAGVLADTQY
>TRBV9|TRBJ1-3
ASSVSPTAEGNTIY
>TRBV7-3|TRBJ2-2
ASSLKNTGELF
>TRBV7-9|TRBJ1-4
ASSLEGQFEKLF
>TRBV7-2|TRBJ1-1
ASRTQGRWNTEAF
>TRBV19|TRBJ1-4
ASSIGTQWAEKLF
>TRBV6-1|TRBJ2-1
ASRIFPGQGNEQF
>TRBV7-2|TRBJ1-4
ASSFPETGAGEKLF
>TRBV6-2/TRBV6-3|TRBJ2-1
ATLGDRYNEQF
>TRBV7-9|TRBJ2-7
ASSVGGTDTYEQY
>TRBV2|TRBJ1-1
ASSDPTGGLDTEAF
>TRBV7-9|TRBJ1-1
ASRRYSLNTEAF
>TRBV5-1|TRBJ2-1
ASSLVSGLAGGLEQF
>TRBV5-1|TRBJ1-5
ASSSDSNNQPQH
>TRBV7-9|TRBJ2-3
ASSPRGGYTDTQY
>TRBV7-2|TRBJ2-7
ASSPGPGQGAYEQY
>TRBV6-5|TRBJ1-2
ASSPDREAGYT
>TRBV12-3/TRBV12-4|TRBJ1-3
ASSMYRNTIY
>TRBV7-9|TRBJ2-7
ASSTTTGQNEQY
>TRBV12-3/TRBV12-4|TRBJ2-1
ASSFRGLDNEQF
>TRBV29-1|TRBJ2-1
SVGRGAGEQF
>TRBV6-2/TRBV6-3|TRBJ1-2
ASRTAGGSGYT
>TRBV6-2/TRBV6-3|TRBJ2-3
ASSGSGGRGGIAQY
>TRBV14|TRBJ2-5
ASSQTGVRETQY
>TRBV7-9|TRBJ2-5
ATRQGWETQY
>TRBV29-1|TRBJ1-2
SVDRQGYGYT
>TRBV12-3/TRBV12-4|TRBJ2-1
ASSLWSGAREQF
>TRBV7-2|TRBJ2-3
ASSLGSGGVTDTQY